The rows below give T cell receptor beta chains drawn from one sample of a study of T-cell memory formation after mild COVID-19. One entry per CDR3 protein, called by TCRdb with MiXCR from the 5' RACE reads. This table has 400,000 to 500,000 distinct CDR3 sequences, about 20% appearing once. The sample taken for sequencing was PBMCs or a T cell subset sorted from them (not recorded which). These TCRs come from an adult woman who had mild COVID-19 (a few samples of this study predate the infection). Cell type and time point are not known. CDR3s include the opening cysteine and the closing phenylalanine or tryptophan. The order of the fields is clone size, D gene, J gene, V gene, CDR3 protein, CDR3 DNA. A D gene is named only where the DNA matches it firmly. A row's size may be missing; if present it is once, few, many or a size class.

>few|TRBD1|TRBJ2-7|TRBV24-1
CATSNSGTGSSEQYF
TGTGCCACCAGTAATTCCGGGACAGGGTCTTCCGAGCAGTACTTC
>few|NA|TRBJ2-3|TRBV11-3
CASSLVGDPFTDTQYF
TGTGCCAGCAGCTTAGTGGGGGATCCTTTCACAGATACGCAGTATTTT
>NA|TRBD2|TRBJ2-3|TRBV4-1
CASSQEDGGSTDTQYF
TGCGCCAGCAGCCAAGAAGATGGCGGGAGTACAGATACGCAGTATTTT
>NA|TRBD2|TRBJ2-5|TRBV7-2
CASSLATSGSQETQYF
TGTGCCAGCAGCTTAGCGACTAGCGGGAGCCAAGAGACCCAGTACTTC
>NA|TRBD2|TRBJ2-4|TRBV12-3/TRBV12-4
CASSFFRTSGILAKNIQYF
TGTGCCAGCAGTTTCTTTCGGACTAGCGGGATATTAGCCAAAAACATTCAGTACTTC
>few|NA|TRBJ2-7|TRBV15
CATSRVQLQSYEQYF
TGTGCCACCAGCAGAGTCCAGTTACAGTCCTACGAGCAGTACTTC
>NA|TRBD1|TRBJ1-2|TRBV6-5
CASSYSRRGYGYTF
TGTGCCAGCAGTTACTCCCGCAGGGGGTATGGCTACACCTTC
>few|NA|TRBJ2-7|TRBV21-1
CASSLSPRGTVPYEQYF
TGTGCCAGCAGCCTTTCTCCCCGCGGGACAGTGCCCTACGAGCAGTACTTC
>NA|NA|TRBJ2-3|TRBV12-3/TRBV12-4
CASSFRTGGPTKSTDTQYF
TGTGCCAGCAGTTTTAGGACTGGGGGGCCGACGAAGAGCACAGATACGCAGTATTTT
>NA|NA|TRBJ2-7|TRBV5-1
CASSLEHGRTYEQYF
TGCGCCAGCAGCTTGGAACATGGTAGAACCTACGAGCAGTACTTC
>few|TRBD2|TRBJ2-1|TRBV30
CAWKSGENYNEQFF
TGTGCCTGGAAGAGCGGGGAAAACTACAATGAGCAGTTCTTC
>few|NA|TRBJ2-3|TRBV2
CASSEGRDTQYF
TGTGCCAGCAGTGAAGGGAGGGATACGCAGTATTTT
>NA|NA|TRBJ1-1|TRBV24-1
CATSEGWDTEAFF
TGTGCCACCAGTGAGGGATGGGACACTGAAGCTTTCTTT
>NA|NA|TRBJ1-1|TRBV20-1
CSAIIGVNTEAFF
TGCAGTGCCATCATTGGTGTGAACACTGAAGCTTTCTTT
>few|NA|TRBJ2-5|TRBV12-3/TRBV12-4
CASSSPIWGGRETQYF
TGTGCCAGCAGTTCCCCTATCTGGGGGGGCAGGGAGACCCAGTACTTC
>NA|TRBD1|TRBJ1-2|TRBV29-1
CSVLGQGYNYGYTF
TGCAGCGTTCTGGGACAGGGATATAACTATGGCTACACCTTC
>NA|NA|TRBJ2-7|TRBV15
CATSRDRGRTRSYEQYF
TGTGCCACCAGCAGAGATCGAGGGCGGACTCGCTCCTACGAGCAGTACTTC
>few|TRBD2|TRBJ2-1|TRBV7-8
CASSFATSGTNPYSYNEQFF
TGTGCCAGCAGCTTCGCTACTAGCGGGACTAACCCCTACTCCTACAATGAGCAGTTCTTC
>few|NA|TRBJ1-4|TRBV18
CASSPGRQEEKLFF
TGTGCCAGCTCACCAGGAAGACAGGAAGAAAAACTGTTTTTT
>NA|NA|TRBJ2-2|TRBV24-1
CATSDRTQGTTGELFF
TGTGCCACCAGTGATCGGACCCAGGGGACGACCGGGGAGCTGTTTTTT
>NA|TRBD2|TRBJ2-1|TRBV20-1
CSAREGSGATTYNEQFF
TGCAGTGCTAGAGAAGGTAGCGGGGCGACAACCTACAATGAGCAGTTCTTC
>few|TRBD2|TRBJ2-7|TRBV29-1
CSVEWASGTSPLGEQYF
TGCAGCGTTGAGTGGGCTAGCGGGACCTCCCCTCTGGGCGAGCAGTACTTC
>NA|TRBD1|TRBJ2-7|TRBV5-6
CASSLEGRGPYEQYF
TGTGCCAGCAGCTTGGAGGGCAGGGGGCCATACGAGCAGTACTTC
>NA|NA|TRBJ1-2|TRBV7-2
CASSLGGGSYGYTF
TGTGCCAGCAGCTTAGGGGGGGGGAGCTATGGCTACACCTTC
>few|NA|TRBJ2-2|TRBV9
CASSTGTSNTGELFF
TGTGCCAGCAGCACGGGGACTTCTAACACCGGGGAGCTGTTTTTT
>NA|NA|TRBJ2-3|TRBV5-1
CASSGGPSTDTQYF
TGCGCCAGCAGTGGGGGCCCAAGCACAGATACGCAGTATTTT
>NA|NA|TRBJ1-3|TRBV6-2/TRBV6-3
CASTATGNTIYF
TGTGCCAGCACTGCTACTGGAAACACCATATATTTT
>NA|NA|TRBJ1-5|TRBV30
CAWSDSGNQPQHF
TGTGCCTGGAGTGACTCAGGGAATCAGCCCCAGCATTTT
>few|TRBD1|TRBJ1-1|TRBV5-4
CASSSPYKQGAGTEAFF
TGTGCCAGCAGCTCCCCCTACAAACAGGGGGCTGGCACTGAAGCTTTCTTT
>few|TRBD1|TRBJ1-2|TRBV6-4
CASSPTGSNYGYTF
TGTGCCAGCAGTCCGACAGGGTCTAACTATGGCTACACCTTC
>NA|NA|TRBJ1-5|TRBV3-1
CASSQWVGQPQHF
TGTGCCAGCAGCCAGTGGGTCGGCCAGCCCCAGCATTTT
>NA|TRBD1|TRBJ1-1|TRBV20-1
CSARGSWQGVTEAFF
TGCAGTGCGCGGGGGTCGTGGCAGGGGGTTACTGAAGCTTTCTTT
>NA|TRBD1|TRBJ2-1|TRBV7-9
CASSSSTGPNEQFF
TGTGCCAGCAGCTCATCGACAGGGCCCAATGAGCAGTTCTTC
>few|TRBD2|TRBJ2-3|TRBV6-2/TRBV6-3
CASSLIAPGGDTQYF
TGTGCCAGCAGTTTGATAGCGCCGGGAGGAGATACGCAGTATTTT
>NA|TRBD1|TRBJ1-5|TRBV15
CATSRDGRQGEGQPQHF
TGTGCCACCAGCAGAGATGGGAGGCAGGGGGAGGGTCAGCCCCAGCATTTT